The 29 T cell receptor beta chains below come from one sample, sequenced in a study of early T cells in non-severe SARS-CoV-2 infection. A single record per CDR3 protein comes from TCRdb applying MiXCR to the 5' RACE reads. The sample gives under 70,000 distinct CDR3 sequences, over 4.5% of which show up once; around 4.9% is in the top ten. The sample taken for sequencing was whole blood. The origin of the receptors is an adult who was a healthcare worker with PCR-confirmed SARS-CoV-2 infection or an uninfected control (not recorded which).

In the case of this clonotype: A much larger clone sits a single nucleotide away, making a read error possible. V and J are TRBV7-2 and TRBJ1-5; D is undetermined. The CDR3 loop spans 16 amino acids. The V gene's germline CDR1 is SGHTA and CDR2 FQGNSA. Trimming cost V 6 bases and J 6 bases, with 21 bases left between them. The CDR3: CTSRSPGREGGQPQHF. CDR3 DNA: TGTACCAGCAGATCCCCCGGACGGGAGGGCGGTCAGCCCCAGCATTTT.

CDR3 DNA sequence: TGCAGTGCTCGGGACAGGGCACATAGCAATCAGCCCCAGCATTTT. It specifies CSARDRAHSNQPQHF. V usage is TRBV20-1 and J usage is TRBJ1-5; TRBD1 matches 9 bases. The J segment lost 0 bases and the V segment lost 5 bases, leaving 5 bases of the junction unmatched. The CDR3 has 15 amino acids. Germline CDR1 is DFQATT and CDR2 is SNEGSKA (reference sequence).

This clonotype came up many times. The chain couples TRBV5-1 to TRBJ2-7; D is perhaps TRBD2 (6 bases). Trimming pared 2 bases from V and 1 base from J, leaving 13 bases between. This CDR3 has 15 residues. Per germline, CDR1 SGHRS and CDR2 YFSETQ. DNA for the CDR3: TGCGCCAGCAGCTTCTCGAGTGGGAGGTCCTACGAGCAGTACTTC. This translates into CASSFSSGRSYEQYF.

This clonotype was seen ten or more times. The chain employs TRBV27 and TRBJ1-1; D is perhaps TRBD1 (5 bases). Trimming cost V 6 bases and J 4 bases, with 12 bases left between them. The CDR3 loop spans 13 amino acids. The V gene's germline CDR1 is MNHEY and CDR2 SMNVEV (reference sequence). The CDR3 DNA follows: TGTGCCAGCAGGGGGAGGGGTGGCACTGAAGCTTTCTTT. Its translation is CASRGRGGTEAFF.

The table lists this clonotype with many counts. The rearrangement uses TRBV11-2 and TRBJ1-5; D remains unclear. Germline V gives CDR1 SGHAT, CDR2 FQNNGV. Trimming took off 5 bases at V and 5 bases at J, with 10 bases between the two ends. This CDR3 region has 13 residues. Written as DNA, the CDR3 is TGTGCCAGCAGCCCAGATGGGGATCAGCCCCAGCATTTT. Translating gives CASSPDGDQPQHF. Full variable domain (remainder filled in from reference TRBV11-2 and TRBJ1-5): EAGVAQSPRYKIIEKRQSVAFWCNPISGHATLYWYQQILGQGPKLLIQFQNNGVVDDSQLPKDRFSAERLKGVDSTLKIQPAKLEDSAVYLCASSPDGDQPQHFGDGTRLSIL.

This chain joins TRBV18 and TRBJ2-6; D not certain. This CDR3 region has 15 residues. Per the germline V gene, CDR1 is KGHSH and CDR2 is LQKENI. Trimming took 3 bases from V and 0 from J, leaving 6 bases between them. CDR3 residues: CASSPVGSGANVLTF. The DNA of the CDR3 is TGTGCCAGCTCACCTGTAGGCTCTGGGGCCAACGTCCTGACTTTC.

This clonotype has ten or more counts. The rearrangement uses TRBV7-8 and TRBJ2-3; D unclear. Germline-derived CDR1 and CDR2 are SGHVS and FQNEAQ. The CDR3 is 13 residues long. The V end was cut by 1 base, the J end by 6 bases, with 8 bases between. CDR3 coding DNA: TGTGCCAGCAGCTTAGGTTCGGACGATACGCAGTATTTT. It codes for CASSLGSDDTQYF.

The rearrangement links TRBV12-3 or TRBV12-4 to TRBJ2-7; 7 bases fit TRBD2. This CDR3 spans 15 amino acids. V trimming: 6 bases; J trimming: 1 base; junction bases outside the gene matches: 9. CDR3 amino acids: CASSPVVAGSYEQYF. Written as DNA, the CDR3 is TGTGCCAGCAGCCCCGTGGTAGCGGGTTCCTACGAGCAGTACTTC.

There are a few counts of this clonotype. The chain couples TRBV6-5 to TRBJ1-1, with 8 positions matching TRBD1. The CDR3 is 12 residues long. V was clipped by 10 bases and J by 5 bases; unmatched bases: 6. Germline-derived CDR1 and CDR2 are MNHEY and SVGAGI. The CDR3 reads CATLTGGTEAFF. CDR3 DNA: TGTGCCACCCTAACAGGGGGAACTGAAGCTTTCTTT.

This clonotype was detected a few times. The CDR3 protein is CSARDHPDGPAYEQYF. As DNA, the CDR3 is TGCAGTGCTAGAGATCATCCGGACGGACCGGCCTACGAGCAGTACTTC. The J gene is TRBJ2-7, the V gene TRBV20-1; D is undetermined. The CDR3 contains 16 residues. Per the germline V gene, CDR1 is DFQATT and CDR2 is SNEGSKA (reference sequence). V was clipped by 0 bases and J by 2 bases, with 17 bases between them.

This clonotype showed up many times. The V call is TRBV4-2, the J call TRBJ1-2, with TRBD1 identical over 7 bases. V lost 2 bases and J lost 1; bases outside the gene matches: 4. The CDR3 spans 15 residues. Germline V gene data show CDR1 as LGHNA and CDR2 as YNFKEQ. The CDR3 sequence is CASSQPDRVNYGYTF. In nucleotides, the CDR3 is TGTGCCAGCAGCCAACCAGACAGGGTTAACTATGGCTACACCTTC.

This clonotype was counted many times. V gene TRBV6-1 combines with J gene TRBJ1-1, with 9 bases aligning to TRBD1. V lost 6 bases and J lost 3; bases outside the gene matches: 2. Per the germline V gene, CDR1 is MNHNS and CDR2 is SASEGT. This CDR3 region has 13 residues. In nucleotides, the CDR3 is TGTGCCAGCAGAGACAGGGGGTACACTGAAGCTTTCTTT. Amino acids: CASRDRGYTEAFF.

This clonotype was observed at least ten times. The chain carries TRBV6-5 and TRBJ1-2; D might be TRBD1 (6 bases). The germline V and J ends were trimmed by 6 bases and 1 base, with 9 bases remaining between them. The CDR3 runs to 13 residues. CDR1 MNHEY and CDR2 SVGAGI come from the germline V gene. The CDR3 DNA follows: TGTGCCAGCAGACTGGACAGTAACTATGGCTACACCTTC. Translated: CASRLDSNYGYTF.

This clonotype occurred a few times. V is TRBV20-1 and J is TRBJ2-1; D is uncertain. The CDR3 runs 11 residues. CDR1 DFQATT and CDR2 SNEGSKA come from the germline V gene (reference sequence). The V gene lost 5 bases and the J gene lost 5 bases, with 7 bases spanning the gap. CDR3 sequence: CSAAHHNEQFF. In nucleotides, the CDR3 is TGCAGTGCTGCCCATCACAATGAGCAGTTCTTC.

Remarks on this clonotype: A much bigger clone sits one base away, suggesting this may be a read error. This chain connects TRBV30 to TRBJ2-3; D gene unclear. Per the germline V gene, CDR1 is GTSNPN and CDR2 is SVGIG (reference sequence). There are 13 residues in the CDR3. The CDR3 loop reads CVWTRERTDTQYF. The CDR3 nucleotides read TGTGTCTGGACCCGAGAACGAACAGATACGCAGTATTTT.

The table lists this clonotype with many counts. The chain is built from TRBV11-1 and TRBJ2-3; 9 bases line up with TRBD2. There are 15 residues in the CDR3. In germline, CDR1 is SGHAT, CDR2 FQDESV (reference sequence). With V trimmed by 6 bases and J by 1 base, 5 bases remained unmatched. CDR3 bases: TGTGCCAGCAGTCGAGCGGGGGGTCGCACAGATACGCAGTATTTT. Its protein product is CASSRAGGRTDTQYF. Complete variable domain (other parts from reference TRBV11-1 and TRBJ2-3): EAEVAQSPRYKITEKSQAVAFWCDPISGHATLYWYRQILGQGPELLVQFQDESVVDDSQLPKDRFSAERLKGVDSTLKIQPAELGDSAMYLCASSRAGGRTDTQYFGPGTRLTVL.

This clonotype has a count of ten or more. The rearrangement uses TRBV10-2 and TRBJ1-1, with 7 bases that match TRBD1. Per germline, CDR1 WSHSY and CDR2 SAAADI. This CDR3 has 17 amino acids. Trimming cost V 5 bases and J 0 bases; bases outside gene matches: 12. The CDR3 sequence: CASSQIRGVSLNTEAFF. CDR3 coding DNA: TGCGCCAGCAGTCAAATCAGGGGGGTCAGTTTGAACACTGAAGCTTTCTTT.

The chain links TRBV20-1 to TRBJ2-7, with D possibly TRBD2 on 6 matching bases. In germline, CDR1 is DFQATT, CDR2 SNEGSKA (reference sequence). The V end lost 3 bases, the J end lost 3 bases, and 15 bases lay between the germline ends. The CDR3 loop spans 14 amino acids. The CDR3 bases are TGCAGTGCTAGGTTATCGGGACTCATCTACGAGCAGTACTTC. Protein: CSARLSGLIYEQYF.

A word on this clonotype: This may arise from a read error, as a much more abundant clone is one base away. CDR3 sequence reads: CAWEPGGANVLTF. The CDR3 bases are TGTGCCTGGGAGCCCGGTGGGGCCAACGTCCTGACTTTC. The chain combines TRBV30 with TRBJ2-6; D is unresolved. There are 13 residues in the CDR3. Germline CDR1 reads GTSNPN; CDR2 reads SVGIG (reference sequence). V was pared by 5 bases and J by 3 bases, with 8 bases between.

This clonotype appeared many times. The chain uses TRBV11-2 and TRBJ2-6; 8 bases align to TRBD2. CDR1 and CDR2 (germline): SGHAT, FQNNGV. CDR3 length: 15 residues. Unmatched junction bases numbered 1, after V lost 4 bases and J lost 2 bases. The CDR3 nucleotides are TGTGCCAGCAGCTATAGCGGGGCTGGGGCCAACGTCCTGACTTTC. Its protein is CASSYSGAGANVLTF.

This clonotype was detected ten times or more. CDR3 protein: CAISEQPGTGNGYTF. CDR3 DNA: TGTGCCATCAGTGAGCAACCCGGGACAGGGAATGGCTACACCTTC. The V and J genes are TRBV10-3 and TRBJ1-2; TRBD1 matches 9 bases. Germline V CDR1 and CDR2: ENHRY, SYGVKD. The CDR3 totals 15 residues. V shed 2 bases and J 6 bases; nucleotides not matched to a gene: 7.

This clonotype was observed at least ten times. The J gene is TRBJ2-3, the V gene TRBV9; 12 bases are shared with TRBD2. Trimming cost V 0 bases and J 3 bases; bases outside gene matches: 5. Per the germline V gene, CDR1 is SGDLS and CDR2 is YYNGEE. CDR3 size: 17 residues. CDR3 protein: CASSVALAGGQTDTQYF. As DNA, the CDR3 is TGTGCCAGCAGCGTAGCTCTAGCGGGGGGGCAGACAGATACGCAGTATTTT.

This clonotype was observed at least ten times. The J gene is TRBJ2-2, the V gene TRBV7-9, with D perhaps TRBD2 (6 bases). Germline V gives CDR1 SEHNR, CDR2 FQNEAQ (reference sequence). The ends were cut back, 6 bases at V and 0 bases at J, with 17 bases in the middle. This CDR3 has 17 amino acids. Here the CDR3 reads CASRPPLAESNTGELFF. The CDR3 coding sequence is TGTGCCAGCAGACCTCCCTTAGCGGAGTCGAACACCGGGGAGCTGTTTTTT.

This clonotype occurred many times. The V call is TRBV5-8, the J call TRBJ1-3; 8 bases are shared with TRBD1. The CDR3 is 16 residues long. Germline V lookup: CDR1 SGHTS, CDR2 YDEGEE. Trimming cost V 4 bases and J 5 bases; bases outside gene matches: 11. CDR3 amino acids: CASSRTGSNHRNTIYF. The CDR3 nucleotides read TGTGCCAGCAGCCGGACAGGGAGTAATCATCGAAACACCATATATTTT.

This clonotype was seen a few times. The chain is built from TRBV7-2 and TRBJ2-5; TRBD1 matches at 7 bases. Per the germline V gene, CDR1 is SGHTA and CDR2 is FQGNSA. The CDR3 extends over 15 amino acids. V lost 6 bases, J lost 2 bases, and 9 bases stayed unmatched. The CDR3 DNA sequence: TGTGCCAGCAGTTTTACGTCGGGACAGCAAGAGACCCAGTACTTC. It is translated as CASSFTSGQQETQYF. The whole variable domain, filled in from reference TRBV7-2 and TRBJ2-5, reads GAGVSQSPSNKVTEKGKDVELRCDPISGHTALYWYRQSLGQGLEFLIYFQGNSAPDKSGLPSDRFSAERTGGSVSTLTIQRTQQEDSAVYLCASSFTSGQQETQYFGPGTRLLVL.

This clonotype was observed a handful of times. The chain employs TRBV6-2 or TRBV6-3 and TRBJ2-7, with D perhaps TRBD2 (5 bases). CDR1 is MNHEY and CDR2 is SVGEGT in the germline V gene. V was trimmed by 6 bases and J by 7 bases, leaving 10 bases between them. The CDR3 length is 11 residues. In nucleotides, the CDR3 is TGTGCCAGCAGAGCCAGAGGGGAGCAGTACTTC. Its translation is CASRARGEQYF.

This clonotype was found many times. This chain uses TRBV11-2 with TRBJ2-7, with TRBD1 matching 8 bases. The CDR3 extends over 14 amino acids. After removal of 5 bases from V and 4 bases from J, the junction contained 7 bases not matched to a gene. Germline V lookup: CDR1 SGHAT, CDR2 FQNNGV. Here the CDR3 DNA reads TGTGCCAGCAGCCGGGAGAGACAGGGGTACGAGCAGTACTTC. Its translation: CASSRERQGYEQYF.

This clonotype was seen a handful of times. This chain links TRBV7-2 with TRBJ2-7; 12 bases agree with TRBD2. Germline V gene lookup returns CDR1 SGHTA and CDR2 FQGNSA. This CDR3 comprises 17 residues. The V gene end was trimmed by 5 bases and the J gene end by 7 bases; junction bases not matched to a gene: 15. DNA of the CDR3: TGTGCCAGCAGCCCATCACTAGCGGGAGGCACATCTGGGGAGCAGTACTTC. Amino acid sequence: CASSPSLAGGTSGEQYF.

This clonotype occurred a few times. The rearrangement uses TRBV7-6 and TRBJ2-1, with unresolved D. This CDR3 has 14 residues. Trimming took 1 base from V and 6 from J, leaving 10 bases between them. Germline assignment: CDR1 SGHVS and CDR2 FNYEAQ. The CDR3 region is CASSLDPGANEQFF. CDR3 nucleotide sequence: TGTGCCAGCAGCTTAGACCCCGGAGCCAATGAGCAGTTCTTC.